This entry describes one TCR beta chain. This sample is drawn from a study of blood T cell repertoires in COVID-19. Using immunoSEQ multiplex PCR, the repertoire was profiled, and TCRdb retains in-frame clones only, with some absent. The sample lists 40,000 to 60,000 clones; roughly 70% were seen once. Trimming removed 3 bases from V and 3 bases from J, with 10 bases in between. There are 13 residues in the CDR3. The germline CDR1 and CDR2 sequences are SGHRS and YFSETQ. The receptor's source is a woman in her 70s with acute or convalescent COVID-19. Sequencing was done on a sample of peripheral blood. The V gene is TRBV5-1, the J gene TRBJ2-7, with D unclear. The CDR3 DNA is TGCGCCAGCAGCTCAACGGTCAACTACGAGCAGTACTTC. This translates into CASSSTVNYEQYF.